This T cell receptor (beta chain) is drawn from a study of radiation and T cells in renal cell carcinoma. Trimming took 4 bases from V and 3 from J; bases not matched to a gene: 6. From germline, CDR1 is MRHNA and CDR2 SNTAGT. This CDR3 region has 15 residues. Time point here: blood 2 weeks post-SBRT. Regarding treatment: 15 Gy SBRT to primary tumor, nephrectomy 4 weeks later. Data came from immunoSEQ multiplex PCR; TCRdb stores just in-frame clones and leaves some out. The table has about 130,000 clones, 75% to 85% seen once. The sequenced sample was blood, obtained from a patient whose treatment included radiotherapy and nephrectomy. This chain joins TRBV6-4 and TRBJ2-1; 7 positions match TRBD1. This receptor was identified in a woman in her sixties or seventies with renal cell carcinoma. The CDR3 reads CASSARQGNYNEQFF. The CDR3 DNA sequence: TGTGCCAGCAGTGCCCGACAGGGAAACTACAATGAGCAGTTCTTC.